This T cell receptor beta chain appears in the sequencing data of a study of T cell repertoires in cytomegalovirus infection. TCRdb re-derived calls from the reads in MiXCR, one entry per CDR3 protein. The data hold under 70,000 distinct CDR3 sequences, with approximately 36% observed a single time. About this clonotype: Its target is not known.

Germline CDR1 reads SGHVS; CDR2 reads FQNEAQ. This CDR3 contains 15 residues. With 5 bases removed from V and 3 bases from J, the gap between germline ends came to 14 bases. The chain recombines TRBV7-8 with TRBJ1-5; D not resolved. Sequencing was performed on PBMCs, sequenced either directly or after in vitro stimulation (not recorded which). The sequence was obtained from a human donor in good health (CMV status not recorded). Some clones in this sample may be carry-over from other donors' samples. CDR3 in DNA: TGTGCCAGCAGCGCAGGCCGGGGTACCAATCAGCCCCAGCATTTT. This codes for CASSAGRGTNQPQHF.